A single TCR beta chain is shown here with its context. Its antigen remains undetermined. No base qualities exist here, and no much larger clone lies one base off it. The source of the sample is a study of identical twins (dated by TCRdb to 2016 to 2018). For the study in its entirety: To test whether fetal clonotypes persist, the study used deep sequencing on TCR alpha and beta repertoires from monozygotic twins, unrelated adults of various ages, and cord blood. To rule out contamination, the twin experiments were replicated at different times with different library preparation protocols.

The method was 5' RACE. Sequencing instrument: Illumina HiSeq 2000. Template switching introduced a universal primer binding site; the final cDNA contained a unique molecular identifier, enabling accurate counting of TCR cDNA molecules. Specific primers in the conserved constant-segment region were used to synthesize first-strand cDNA for TCR alpha and beta chains. To control for contamination, every cDNA library carried two barcodes: a SMART-Mk sample barcode plus Illumina barcodes. TruSeq adapter sequences, together with Illumina sample barcodes, were added in two successive PCR steps. The TCR alpha and beta cDNA libraries were sequenced on the Illumina HiSeq platform using custom primers. On the study's bioinformatics: Raw reads were processed with MiGEC to extract unique molecular identifiers, and MiXCR was used to determine CDR3 positions. Recombination models were inferred per individual with the repgenHMM and IGoR tools using an EM algorithm. The tcR package in R was used for shared clonotype analysis, with sharing normalized by the product of cloneset sizes. Out-of-frame nonproductive sequences were analyzed to study raw recombination free of thymic and clonal selection effects. The raw public data were reprocessed by TCRdb itself: fastp quality trimming at Q25, MiXCR clonotype calling, in-frame beta chains only. For every CDR3 protein sequence, its rows merge into one entry that carries the most common genes and DNA. The V and J calls here are based on TCRdb, not the publication. Across this sample there are just over 500,000 distinct CDR3 sequences, with approximately 22% seen only once. The biggest ten clones account for around 0.91% of the sample.

Beyond this particular receptor, the publication reports: In monozygotic twins, recombination models systematically underestimated out-of-frame TCR alpha sharing, but the models matched the sharing seen between unrelated individuals. Abundant cord blood beta clonotypes had fewer insertions, young adult naive repertoires showed a similar but weaker trend, and memory repertoires showed no such trend. Zero-insertion analyses could be partly confounded by invariant T cells such as MAIT and iNKT, though diverse VJ usage argued against such confounding for most clonotypes. In beta out-of-frame sequences, excess twin sharing was weaker, because having fewer shared sequences lowered the signal-to-noise ratio. Because the same donors could not be followed over many years, the conclusions depended on cross-sectional statistical analysis. Compared with coincidental sharing between unrelated individuals, out-of-frame TCR alpha sequences shared between twins showed an excess of sequences with low generation probability.

V sheds 3 bases and J sheds 2 bases, leaving 8 bases between their ends. CDR1 DFQATT and CDR2 SNEGSKA are derived from the germline V gene (reference sequence). Including the terminal cysteine and phenylalanine, the CDR3 comprises 14 residues. The sequence is cut down to CDR3 DNA, 42 bases in frame from base 1. Every donor in the study was a healthy Caucasian. The twin cohort comprised three pairs of female monozygotic twins, all aged roughly 18 to 30 years. Positive isolation kits from Invitrogen were used to isolate the CD4+ and CD8+ T cell populations. The sample also formed part of further work on T cells expressing NK-cell markers. The second study, in turn, reports: About 8 donors provided sorted CD3+CD56+NKG2C+, CD3+CD56+NKG2C- and CD3+CD56-NKG2C+ T-cell subsets, whose TCR beta-chain repertoires were profiled. Among the eight sequenced donors, only one was HCMV-seronegative, while the other seven were HCMV-seropositive. To restrict sorting to alphabetaTCR-expressing T cells, an anti-gammadeltaTCR antibody was added in several experiments. In several donors, the dominant CD3+CD56+NKG2C+ clonotypes were found to rank among the top 10 CD8+ clonotypes and to make up roughly 1.0-7.5% of CD8+ T cells. Those dominant clonotypes were again the most abundant among CD3+CD56-NKG2C+ cells in several donors, at about 25-65%. Whether the expanded NKG2C-expressing T cell clones were specific for HCMV antigens remained unclear. All eight donors whose samples were sequenced were randomly selected healthy volunteers, three of them men and five women. HCMV-specific IgG was detected in serum with a commercial ELISA kit to determine HCMV serostatus. MIGEC was used to demultiplex reads and group reads by UMI, and MiTCR was used to assemble and quantify clonotypes. To exclude erroneous sequences, only TCR cDNA sequences supported by at least two reads were retained. The tcR package was used for downstream repertoire analysis, with clonotypes matched between fractions based on CDR3 nucleotide sequence plus V segment. VDJmatch was used to annotate antigen specificity against VDJdb, with one amino acid substitution allowed in CDR3.

This receptor was identified in a woman under 30 in good health. The sample comprised CD4+ T cells sorted from blood. Recombination linked TRBV20-1 to TRBJ1-6; the D gene assignment is ambiguous. The DNA reads TGCAGTGCTAGGGTGGGGACCTATAATTCACCCCTCCACTTT. The encoded protein is CSARVGTYNSPLHF.